The following is a T cell receptor (beta chain) sequence with its context. These data originate in a study of Ad26.COV2.S vaccination and SARS-CoV-2 variants. Study-level information: Intramuscular Ad26.COV2.S at 5x10^10 or 1x10^11 viral particles.

TCRdb's copy holds only in-frame clones and misses some; the assay was immunoSEQ multiplex PCR. The table shows a few hundred thousand clones, with roughly 87% occurring only once. Germline V gene lookup returns CDR1 LNHDA and CDR2 SQIVND (reference sequence). The CDR3 consists of 13 residues. The V and J ends lost 5 bases and 6 bases respectively, with 11 bases between them. This sample's treatment: 15 to 20 received Ad26.COV2.S at low or high dose, single or two shots; about 5 received placebo; per-sample allocation not given. It was on day 63 after the first vaccine or placebo injection that samples were taken. Boston supplied an adult donor aged 18-55 years.

The sample here was peripheral blood, taken in a trial of Ad26.COV2.S vaccine versus placebo. The sequence was collected from a person aged 18-60 years who received the Ad26.COV2.S COVID-19 vaccine or a placebo. V usage is TRBV19 and J usage is TRBJ1-5, with D unclear. CDR3 DNA sequence: TGTGCCAGTAGTGGCGACGGTGGTCAGCCCCAGCATTTT. Protein sequence: CASSGDGGQPQHF. Full variable domain (outside the CDR3, taken from reference TRBV19 and TRBJ1-5): DGGITQSPKYLFRKEGQNVTLSCEQNLNHDAMYWYRQDPGQGLRLIYYSQIVNDFQKGDIAEGYSVSREKKESFPLTVTSAQKNPTAFYLCASSGDGGQPQHFGDGTRLSIL.